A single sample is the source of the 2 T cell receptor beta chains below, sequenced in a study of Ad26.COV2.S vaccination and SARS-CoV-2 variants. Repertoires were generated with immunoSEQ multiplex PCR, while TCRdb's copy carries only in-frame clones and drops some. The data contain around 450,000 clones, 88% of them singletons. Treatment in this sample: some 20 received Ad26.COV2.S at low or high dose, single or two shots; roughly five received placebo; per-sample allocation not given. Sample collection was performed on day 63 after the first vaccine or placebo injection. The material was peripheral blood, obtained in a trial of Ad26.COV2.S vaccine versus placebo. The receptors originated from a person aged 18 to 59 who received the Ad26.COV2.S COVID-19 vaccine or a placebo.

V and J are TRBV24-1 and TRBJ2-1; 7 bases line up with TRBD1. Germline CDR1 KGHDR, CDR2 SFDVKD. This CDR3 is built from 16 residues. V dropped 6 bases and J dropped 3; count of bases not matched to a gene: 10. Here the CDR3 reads CATSKRQGDLYNEQFF. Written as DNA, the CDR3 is TGTGCCACCAGTAAAAGACAGGGTGACCTCTACAATGAGCAGTTCTTC.

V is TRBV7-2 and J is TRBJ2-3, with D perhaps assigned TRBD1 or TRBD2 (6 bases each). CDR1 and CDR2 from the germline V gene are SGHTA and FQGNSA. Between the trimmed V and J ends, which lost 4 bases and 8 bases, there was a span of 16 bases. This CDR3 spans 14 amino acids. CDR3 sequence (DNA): TGTGCCAGCAGCTACGGGGGCTCGGGGCCTACGCAGTATTTT. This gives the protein CASSYGGSGPTQYF.